The T cell receptor (beta chain) described here comes from a study of a mutant IDH1 vaccine in newly diagnosed glioma. Repertoires were generated with immunoSEQ multiplex PCR, while TCRdb's copy carries only in-frame clones and drops some. Of tens of thousands of clones detected, 80% to 90% appear once; the ten largest clones hold approximately 7.6%. Details on this clone: Its target is not known.

The CDR3 is made up of 15 amino acids. Germline V gene data show CDR1 as SGHNT and CDR2 as YYREEE (reference sequence). Between the trimmed V and J ends, which lost 4 bases and 5 bases, there was a span of 16 bases. Time point specified: week 23, last vaccination. With topical imiquimod, each dose of the vaccine consisted of 300 ug of mutant IDH1 20-mer peptide. The receptor's source is a woman aged 40 to 50 with glioma. Some clones in this sample may be carry-over from other donors' samples. The source material was PBMCs, sampled from a glioma patient whose treatment included an IDH1 peptide vaccine. The chain joins TRBV5-4 to TRBJ2-1; D perhaps matches TRBD2 (6 bases). This CDR3 is CASSPGTGGHNEQFF. The CDR3 bases are TGTGCCAGCAGCCCCGGGACTGGAGGCCACAATGAGCAGTTCTTC.